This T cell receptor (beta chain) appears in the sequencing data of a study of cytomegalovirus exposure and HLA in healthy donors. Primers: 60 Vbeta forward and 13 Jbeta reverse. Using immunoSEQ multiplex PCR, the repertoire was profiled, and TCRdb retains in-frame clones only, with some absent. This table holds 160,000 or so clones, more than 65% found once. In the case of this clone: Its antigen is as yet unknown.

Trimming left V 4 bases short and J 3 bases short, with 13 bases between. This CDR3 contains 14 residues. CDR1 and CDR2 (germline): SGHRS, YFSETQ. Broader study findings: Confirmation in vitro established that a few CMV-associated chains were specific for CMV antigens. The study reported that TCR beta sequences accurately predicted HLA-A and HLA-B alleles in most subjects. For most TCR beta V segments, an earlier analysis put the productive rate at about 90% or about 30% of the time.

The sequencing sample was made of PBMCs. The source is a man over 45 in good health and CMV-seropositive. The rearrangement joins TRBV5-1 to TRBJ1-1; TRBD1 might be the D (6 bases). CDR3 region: CASSRGTGYTEAFF. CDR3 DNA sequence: TGCGCCAGCAGCCGCGGTACAGGGTACACTGAAGCTTTCTTT. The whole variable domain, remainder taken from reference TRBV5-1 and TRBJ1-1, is KAGVTQTPRYLIKTRGQQVTLSCSPISGHRSVSWYQQTPGQGLQFLFEYFSETQRNKGNFPGRFSGRQFSNSRSEMNVSTLELGDSALYLCASSRGTGYTEAFFGQGTRLTVV.